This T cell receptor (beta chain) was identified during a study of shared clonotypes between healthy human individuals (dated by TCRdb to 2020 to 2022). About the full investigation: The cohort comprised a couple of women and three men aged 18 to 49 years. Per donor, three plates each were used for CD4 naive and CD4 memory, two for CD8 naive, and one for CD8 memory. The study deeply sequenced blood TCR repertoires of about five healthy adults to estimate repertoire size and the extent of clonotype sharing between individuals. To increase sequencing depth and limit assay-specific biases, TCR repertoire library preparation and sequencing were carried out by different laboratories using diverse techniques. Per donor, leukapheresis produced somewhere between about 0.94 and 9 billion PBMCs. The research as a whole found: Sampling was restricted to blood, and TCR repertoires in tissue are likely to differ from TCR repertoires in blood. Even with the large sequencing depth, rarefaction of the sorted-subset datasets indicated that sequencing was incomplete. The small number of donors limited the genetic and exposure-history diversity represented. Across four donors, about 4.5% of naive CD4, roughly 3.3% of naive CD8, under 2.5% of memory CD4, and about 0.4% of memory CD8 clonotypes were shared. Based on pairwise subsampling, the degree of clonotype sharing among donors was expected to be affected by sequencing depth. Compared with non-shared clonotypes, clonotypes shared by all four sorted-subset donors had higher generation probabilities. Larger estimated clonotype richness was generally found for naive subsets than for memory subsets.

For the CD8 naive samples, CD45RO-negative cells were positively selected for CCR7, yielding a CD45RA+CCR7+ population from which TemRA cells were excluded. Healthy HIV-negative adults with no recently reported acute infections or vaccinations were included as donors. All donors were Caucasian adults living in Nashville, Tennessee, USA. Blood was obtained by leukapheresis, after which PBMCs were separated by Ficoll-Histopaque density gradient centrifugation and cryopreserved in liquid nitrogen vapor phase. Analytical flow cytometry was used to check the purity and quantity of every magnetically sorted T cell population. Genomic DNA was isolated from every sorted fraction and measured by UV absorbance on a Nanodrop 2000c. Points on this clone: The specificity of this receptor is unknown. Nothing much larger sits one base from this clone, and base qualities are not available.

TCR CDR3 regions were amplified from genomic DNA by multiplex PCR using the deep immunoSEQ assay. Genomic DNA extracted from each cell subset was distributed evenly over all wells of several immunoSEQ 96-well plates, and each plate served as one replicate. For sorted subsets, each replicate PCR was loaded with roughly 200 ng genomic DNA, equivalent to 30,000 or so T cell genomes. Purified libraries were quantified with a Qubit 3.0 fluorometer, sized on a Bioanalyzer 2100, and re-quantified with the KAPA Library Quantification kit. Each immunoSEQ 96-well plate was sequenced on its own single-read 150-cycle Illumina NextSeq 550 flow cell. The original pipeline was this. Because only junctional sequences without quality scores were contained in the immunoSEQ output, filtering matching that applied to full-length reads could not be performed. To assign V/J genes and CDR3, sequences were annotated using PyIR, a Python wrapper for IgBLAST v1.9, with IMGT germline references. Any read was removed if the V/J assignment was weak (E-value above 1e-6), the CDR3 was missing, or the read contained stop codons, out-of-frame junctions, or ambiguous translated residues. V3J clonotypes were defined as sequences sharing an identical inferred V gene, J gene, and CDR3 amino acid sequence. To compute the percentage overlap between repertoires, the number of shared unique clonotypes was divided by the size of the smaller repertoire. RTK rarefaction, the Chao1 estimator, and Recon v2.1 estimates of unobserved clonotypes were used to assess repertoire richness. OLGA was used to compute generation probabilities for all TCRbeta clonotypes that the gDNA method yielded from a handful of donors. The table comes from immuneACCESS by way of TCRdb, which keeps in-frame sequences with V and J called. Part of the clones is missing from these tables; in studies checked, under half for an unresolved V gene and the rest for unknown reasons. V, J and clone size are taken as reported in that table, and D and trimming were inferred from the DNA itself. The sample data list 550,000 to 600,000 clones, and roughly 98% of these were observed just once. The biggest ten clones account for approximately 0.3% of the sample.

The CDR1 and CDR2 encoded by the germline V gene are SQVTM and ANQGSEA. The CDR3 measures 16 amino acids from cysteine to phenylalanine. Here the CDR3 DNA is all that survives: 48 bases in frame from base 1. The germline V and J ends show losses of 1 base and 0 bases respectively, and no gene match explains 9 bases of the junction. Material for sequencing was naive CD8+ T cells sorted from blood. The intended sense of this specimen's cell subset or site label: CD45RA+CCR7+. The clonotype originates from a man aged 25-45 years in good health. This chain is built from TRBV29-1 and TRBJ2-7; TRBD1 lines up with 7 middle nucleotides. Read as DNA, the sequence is TGCAGCGTTGAAGGTAGTGGGACAGCCAACTCCTACGAGCAGTACTTC. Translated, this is CSVEGSGTANSYEQYF.